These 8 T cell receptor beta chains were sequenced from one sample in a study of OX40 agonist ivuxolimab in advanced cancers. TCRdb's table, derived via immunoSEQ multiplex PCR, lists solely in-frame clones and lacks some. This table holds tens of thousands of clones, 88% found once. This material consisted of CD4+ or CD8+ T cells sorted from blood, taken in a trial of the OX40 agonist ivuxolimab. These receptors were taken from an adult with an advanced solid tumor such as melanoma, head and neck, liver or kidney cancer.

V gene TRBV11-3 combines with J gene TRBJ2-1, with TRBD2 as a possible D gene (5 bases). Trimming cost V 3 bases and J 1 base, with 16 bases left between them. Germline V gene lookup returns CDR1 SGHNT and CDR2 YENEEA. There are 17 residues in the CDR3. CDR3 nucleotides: TGTGCCAGCAGCTTGGGGTCGGACTCGCTGTCCTACAATGAGCAGTTCTTC. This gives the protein CASSLGSDSLSYNEQFF.

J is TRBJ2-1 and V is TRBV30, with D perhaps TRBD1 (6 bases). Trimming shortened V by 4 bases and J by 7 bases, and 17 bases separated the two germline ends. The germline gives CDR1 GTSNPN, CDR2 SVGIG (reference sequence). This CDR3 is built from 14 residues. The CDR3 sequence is CAWILRGNRNEQFF. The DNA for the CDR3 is TGTGCCTGGATACTTAGGGGGAATCGGAATGAGCAGTTCTTC.

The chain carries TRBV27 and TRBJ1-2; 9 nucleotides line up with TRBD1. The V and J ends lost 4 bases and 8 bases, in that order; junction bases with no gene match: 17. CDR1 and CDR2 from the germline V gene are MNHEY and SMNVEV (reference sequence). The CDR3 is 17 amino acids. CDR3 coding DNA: TGTGCCAGCAGTTCGAAGGGGCGGGGACAGGGACCTAAAGGCTACACCTTC. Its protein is CASSSKGRGQGPKGYTF.

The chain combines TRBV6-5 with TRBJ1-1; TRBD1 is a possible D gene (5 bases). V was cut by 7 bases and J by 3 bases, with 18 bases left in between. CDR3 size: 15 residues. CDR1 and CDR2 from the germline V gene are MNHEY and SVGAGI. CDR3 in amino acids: CASTPTGGAHTEAFF. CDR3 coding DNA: TGTGCCAGCACCCCTACTGGGGGAGCGCACACTGAAGCTTTCTTT.

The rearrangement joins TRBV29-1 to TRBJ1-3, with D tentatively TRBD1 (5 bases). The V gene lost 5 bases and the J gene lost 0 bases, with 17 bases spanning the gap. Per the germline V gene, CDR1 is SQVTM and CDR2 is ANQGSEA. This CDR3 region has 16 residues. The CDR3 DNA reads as TGCAGCGTTAACATCCCGGACGGGGGCTCTGGAAACACCATATATTTT. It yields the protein CSVNIPDGGSGNTIYF.

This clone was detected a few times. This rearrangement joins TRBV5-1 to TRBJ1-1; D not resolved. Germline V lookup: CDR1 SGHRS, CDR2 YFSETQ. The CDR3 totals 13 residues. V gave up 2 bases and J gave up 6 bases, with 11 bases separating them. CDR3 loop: CASSFYGGSEAFF. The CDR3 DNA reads TGCGCCAGCAGCTTTTACGGCGGGTCTGAAGCTTTCTTT.

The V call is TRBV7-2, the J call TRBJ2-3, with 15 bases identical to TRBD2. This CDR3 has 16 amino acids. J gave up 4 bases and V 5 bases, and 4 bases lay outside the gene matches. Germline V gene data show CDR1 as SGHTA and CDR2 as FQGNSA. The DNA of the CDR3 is TGTGCCAGCAGCAGGACTAGCGGGGGGGACCCAGATACGCAGTATTTT. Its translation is CASSRTSGGDPDTQYF.

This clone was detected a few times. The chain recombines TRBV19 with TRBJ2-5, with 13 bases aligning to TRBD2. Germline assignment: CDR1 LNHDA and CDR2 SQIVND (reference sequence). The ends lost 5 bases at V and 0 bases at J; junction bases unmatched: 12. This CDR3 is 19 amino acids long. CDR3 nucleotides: TGTGCCAGTAGTTCATCCGGGACTAGCGGGGCGGTGTACCAAGAGACCCAGTACTTC. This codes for CASSSSGTSGAVYQETQYF.